These 28 T cell receptor beta chains were sequenced from one sample in a study of T cell repertoires in cytomegalovirus infection. In TCRdb, the reads were re-called with MiXCR into one record per CDR3 protein. The repertoire holds around 310,000 distinct CDR3 sequences, with around a sixth as singletons. The specimen was PBMCs. These receptors all come from a human donor in good health (CMV status not recorded). Some clones in this sample may be carry-over from other donors' samples.

Ten or more counts support this clonotype. V is TRBV7-9 and J is TRBJ2-7, with TRBD1 identical over 11 bases. The germline V gene encodes CDR1 SEHNR and CDR2 FQNEAQ (reference sequence). With 4 bases clipped from V and 3 bases from J, the junction kept 11 bases outside the gene matches. This CDR3 region has 17 residues. The CDR3 is CASSSRDRGNPNYEQYF. CDR3 nucleotide sequence: TGTGCCAGCAGCTCCCGGGACAGGGGGAACCCAAACTACGAGCAGTACTTC.

CDR3 sequence reads: CASSSGTSGGTNTGELFF. Here the CDR3 DNA reads TGTGCCAGCAGCTCGGGGACTAGCGGGGGAACGAACACCGGGGAGCTGTTTTTT. The chain recombines TRBV11-3 with TRBJ2-2, with TRBD2 identical over 14 bases. The J segment lost 0 bases and the V segment lost 4 bases, leaving 4 bases of the junction unmatched. Germline assignment: CDR1 SGHNT and CDR2 YENEEA. The CDR3 has 18 amino acids.

This clonotype was seen at least ten times. The rearrangement links TRBV7-2 to TRBJ1-6; D unresolved. Trimming cost V 1 base and J 3 bases, with 7 bases left between them. Germline V gene lookup returns CDR1 SGHTA and CDR2 FQGNSA. The CDR3 runs to 15 residues. CDR3 amino acids: CASSLVAGYNSPLHF. The CDR3 nucleotides read TGTGCCAGCAGCTTAGTTGCAGGCTATAATTCACCCCTCCACTTT.

This chain joins TRBV12-3 or TRBV12-4 and TRBJ1-6; D might be TRBD1 (5 bases). V shed 3 bases and J shed 9 bases, with 21 bases lying between them. This CDR3 spans 17 amino acids. This CDR3 is CASSFRSTGTHGSPLHF. The CDR3 region has the DNA TGTGCCAGCAGTTTCCGCTCCACCGGGACCCATGGTTCACCCCTCCACTTT.

The table lists this clonotype with a few counts. The chain uses TRBV12-3 or TRBV12-4 and TRBJ1-5; no clear D. The CDR3 is 12 residues long. V lost 6 bases, J lost 6 bases, and 9 bases lay in between. CDR3 DNA sequence: TGTGCCAGCAGCGGAAGGTTTCAGCCCCAGCATTTT. This gives the protein CASSGRFQPQHF.

This clonotype showed up many times. The chain combines TRBV13 with TRBJ2-3; 11 bases align to TRBD1. This CDR3 comprises 16 residues. Germline CDR1 reads PRHDT; CDR2 reads FYEKMQ (reference sequence). Trimming removed 4 bases from V and 3 bases from J; junction bases left unmatched: 6. In DNA form, the CDR3 reads TGTGCCAGCAGCTCCCCCCGGGACAGGGGGACAGATACGCAGTATTTT. As protein: CASSSPRDRGTDTQYF.

The genes are TRBV12-3 or TRBV12-4 and TRBJ1-1; maybe TRBD1 (6 bases). The CDR3 is 16 amino acids. V was trimmed by 7 bases and J by 4 bases, leaving 22 bases between them. The CDR3 is CASIRGRGEGGTEAFF. The CDR3 coding sequence is TGTGCCAGCATCAGGGGAAGGGGGGAAGGGGGCACTGAAGCTTTCTTT.

The J gene is TRBJ2-1, the V gene TRBV12-3 or TRBV12-4; TRBD1 aligns across 8 bases. There are 14 residues in the CDR3. V dropped 6 bases and J dropped 7; count of bases not matched to a gene: 8. The CDR3 loop is CASRSSRGPNEQFF. CDR3 DNA: TGTGCCAGCAGGTCTTCCAGGGGGCCGAATGAGCAGTTCTTC.

This clonotype occurred many times. The chain has TRBV7-8 and TRBJ1-3, with D unresolved. Germline CDR1 is SGHVS and CDR2 is FQNEAQ. The ends were cut back, 0 bases at V and 0 bases at J, with 9 bases in the middle. CDR3 length: 16 residues. The CDR3 reads CASSLARIPSGNTIYF. In DNA form, the CDR3 reads TGTGCCAGCAGCTTAGCTAGGATACCCTCTGGAAACACCATATATTTT. The full variable domain, its missing parts supplied by reference TRBV7-8 and TRBJ1-3, is GAGVSQSPRYKVAKRGQDVALRCDPISGHVSLFWYQQALGQGPEFLTYFQNEAQLDKSGLPSDRFFAERPEGSVSTLKIQRTQQEDSAVYLCASSLARIPSGNTIYFGEGSWLTVV.

This clonotype was detected many times. V and J are TRBV27 and TRBJ1-2, with TRBD1 as a possible D gene (6 bases). Trimming took off 6 bases at V and 4 bases at J, with 15 bases between the two ends. Germline V gene lookup returns CDR1 MNHEY and CDR2 SMNVEV (reference sequence). The CDR3 has 14 residues. The CDR3 DNA follows: TGTGCCAGCAGGACACAGGGCTCTGTCTATGGCTACACCTTC. This codes for CASRTQGSVYGYTF.

There are many counts of this clonotype. J is TRBJ2-7 and V is TRBV4-2; 7 nucleotides agree with TRBD2. Germline lookup yields CDR1 LGHNA and CDR2 YNFKEQ. The CDR3 runs 15 residues. Trimming removed 0 bases from V and 2 bases from J; junction bases left unmatched: 4. DNA for the CDR3: TGTGCCAGCAGCCAAGAGCTAGCGGAGACCTACGAGCAGTACTTC. Translating it yields CASSQELAETYEQYF.

Only a few counts were recorded for this clonotype. The chain recombines TRBV3-1 with TRBJ2-1, with 11 bases matching TRBD2. Germline loops: CDR1 LGHDT, CDR2 YNNKEL (reference sequence). The CDR3 is 15 amino acids. V lost 4 bases, J lost 6 bases, and 5 bases stayed unmatched. The CDR3 DNA is TGTGCCAGCAGCCCCCTAGCGGGGGGAGGCAATGAGCAGTTCTTC. Translated: CASSPLAGGGNEQFF.

This clonotype has more than one count but fewer than ten. The rearrangement joins TRBV12-3 or TRBV12-4 to TRBJ1-5, with 7 bases matching TRBD1. V shed 7 bases, J shed 6 bases, and the junction held 9 bases outside the gene matches. The CDR3 spans 14 residues. The CDR3 nucleotides are TGTGCCAGCACCACTGGGACAGATCGTCAGCCCCAGCATTTT. This encodes CASTTGTDRQPQHF.

The rearrangement joins TRBV20-1 to TRBJ1-2; D uncertain. Germline V gene lookup returns CDR1 DFQATT and CDR2 SNEGSKA (reference sequence). CDR3 size: 12 residues. Between the trimmed V and J ends, which lost 2 bases and 2 bases, there was a span of 6 bases. This chain's CDR3 is CSARQENYGYTF. CDR3 bases: TGCAGTGCTAGACAGGAGAACTATGGCTACACCTTC.

Ten or more counts support this clonotype. The chain combines TRBV24-1 with TRBJ1-2, with TRBD1 identical over 7 bases. Germline trimming cut 9 bases from V and 6 bases from J; bases unmatched to any gene: 12. Germline CDR1 reads KGHDR; CDR2 reads SFDVKD. The CDR3 has 14 amino acids. The CDR3 DNA is TGTGCCACCCGAGAGACAGGAGGGGGCAATGGCTACACCTTC. Its translation: CATRETGGGNGYTF.

Only a few counts were recorded for this clonotype. This rearrangement joins TRBV5-1 to TRBJ2-5; a weak D match, TRBD2 (6 bases). Germline values: CDR1 SGHRS, CDR2 YFSETQ. The CDR3 length is 15 residues. The V end lost 5 bases, the J end lost 2 bases, and 16 bases lay between the germline ends. Here the CDR3 reads CASRNAAGSQETQYF. CDR3 nucleotides: TGCGCCAGCAGAAACGCGGCGGGGTCGCAAGAGACCCAGTACTTC. Full variable domain (missing parts from reference TRBV5-1 and TRBJ2-5): KAGVTQTPRYLIKTRGQQVTLSCSPISGHRSVSWYQQTPGQGLQFLFEYFSETQRNKGNFPGRFSGRQFSNSRSEMNVSTLELGDSALYLCASRNAAGSQETQYFGPGTRLLVL.

This clonotype was observed a single time. V usage is TRBV29-1 and J usage is TRBJ2-5; D remains unclear. The CDR3 spans 13 residues. V was cut by 7 bases and J by 2 bases, with 14 bases left in between. CDR1 and CDR2 from the germline V gene are SQVTM and ANQGSEA. The CDR3 bases are TGCAGCGCCGGTTCCATAGGGCAAGAGACCCAGTACTTC. Translating it yields CSAGSIGQETQYF.

There are a few counts of this clonotype. The chain employs TRBV5-1 and TRBJ2-2; 8 bases are shared with TRBD2. The CDR3 spans 14 residues. Germline assignment: CDR1 SGHRS and CDR2 YFSETQ. Trimming cost V 3 bases and J 6 bases; bases outside gene matches: 4. The CDR3, as DNA: TGCGCCAGCAGCTCGGGACTAGATGCCGGGGAGCTGTTTTTT. This translates into CASSSGLDAGELFF. The whole variable domain, remainder taken from reference TRBV5-1 and TRBJ2-2, is KAGVTQTPRYLIKTRGQQVTLSCSPISGHRSVSWYQQTPGQGLQFLFEYFSETQRNKGNFPGRFSGRQFSNSRSEMNVSTLELGDSALYLCASSSGLDAGELFFGEGSRLTVL.

Worth noting for this clonotype: At one end, the junction sequence differs from germline, possibly due to a read error. The V and J genes are TRBV19 and TRBJ2-7; D is possibly TRBD1 (6 bases). Germline CDR1 reads LNHDA; CDR2 reads SQIVND (reference sequence). The CDR3 loop spans 16 amino acids. The CDR3 sequence is CASSLGPGTNTYDQYF. For the CDR3, the DNA is TGTGCCAGTAGCCTCGGGCCCGGGACAAACACCTACGATCAGTACTTC.

As DNA, the CDR3 is TGTGCCAGCAGCCCCACAAGGGGGATGAGCTACAATGAGCAGTTCTTC. This codes for CASSPTRGMSYNEQFF. This sequence joins TRBV6-6 and TRBJ2-1; tentative D call: TRBD1 (6 bases). Between the trimmed V and J ends, which lost 6 bases and 3 bases, there was a span of 18 bases. Germline CDR1 and CDR2: MNHNY and SVGAGI (reference sequence). CDR3 length equals 16 residues.

The chain joins TRBV10-3 to TRBJ2-3, with D unresolved. Germline V gives CDR1 ENHRY, CDR2 SYGVKD. Trimming shortened V by 3 bases and J by 1 base, and 11 bases separated the two germline ends. The CDR3 runs to 15 residues. CDR3 sequence (DNA): TGTGCCATCAGTGAAACGGCCGGTCGCACAGATACGCAGTATTTT. The encoded protein is CAISETAGRTDTQYF.

This clonotype was seen a few times. This chain joins TRBV10-3 and TRBJ1-3; D call uncertain. With 7 bases removed from V and 0 bases from J, the gap between germline ends came to 13 bases. This CDR3 has 15 residues. CDR1 and CDR2 (germline): ENHRY, SYGVKD. The CDR3: CAIIAGAFSGNTIYF. The DNA of the CDR3 is TGTGCCATCATCGCGGGCGCCTTCTCTGGAAACACCATATATTTT.

V and J are TRBV28 and TRBJ1-1; 7 positions match TRBD1. V lost 7 bases, J lost 8 bases, and 4 bases stayed unmatched. The CDR3 length is 11 residues. Germline V gives CDR1 MDHEN, CDR2 SYDVKM. The CDR3 sequence is CASTRQGEAFF. CDR3 coding DNA: TGTGCCAGCACCCGACAGGGCGAAGCTTTCTTT.

The rearrangement links TRBV12-3 or TRBV12-4 to TRBJ1-2, with 8 bases lining up with TRBD1. This CDR3 is built from 15 residues. The ends lost 5 bases at V and 4 bases at J; junction bases unmatched: 9. CDR3 loop: CASSTTGGNPYGYTF. Written as DNA, the CDR3 is TGTGCCAGCAGTACAACAGGGGGTAACCCCTATGGCTACACCTTC.

The chain is built from TRBV5-1 and TRBJ2-3; D possibly uses TRBD1 or TRBD2 (5 bases each). The CDR3 consists of 17 residues. The germline V gene has CDR1 SGHRS and CDR2 YFSETQ. V dropped 5 bases and J dropped 4 bases, with 23 bases sitting between them. CDR3 nucleotide sequence: TGCGCCAGCAGAACCGGGACCGCCCCACGTCGGGCAGATACGCAGTATTTT. This gives the protein CASRTGTAPRRADTQYF.

This clonotype was seen at least ten times. The chain joins TRBV7-2 to TRBJ2-7; 7 positions match TRBD1. CDR3 length: 15 residues. The germline gives CDR1 SGHTA, CDR2 FQGNSA. The junction had 6 bases not matched to a gene; V was cut back by 2 bases and J by 2 bases. CDR3 sequence: CASSLSPGQAYEQYF. For the CDR3, the DNA is TGTGCCAGCAGCTTATCCCCCGGACAGGCCTACGAGCAGTACTTC.

In this sample, this clonotype turned up a few times. The rearrangement uses TRBV6-2 or TRBV6-3 and TRBJ1-1; D is uncertain. The germline CDR1 and CDR2 sequences are MNHEY and SVGEGT. The germline V and J ends were trimmed by 0 bases and 0 bases, with 11 bases remaining between them. CDR3 length: 16 amino acids. The CDR3 sequence is CASSYSIDQMNTEAFF. In DNA, the CDR3 is TGTGCCAGCAGTTACTCGATCGATCAAATGAACACTGAAGCTTTCTTT.

Written as DNA, the CDR3 is TGTGCCACCGATCAAATGAACACTGAAGCTTTCTTT. Its translation: CATDQMNTEAFF. The chain combines TRBV7-2 with TRBJ1-1, with D uncertain. The CDR3 has 12 amino acids. V lost 10 bases, J lost 0 bases, and 9 bases lay in between. Germline CDR1 reads SGHTA; CDR2 reads FQGNSA.